A selection of T cell receptor beta chains follows, all from one sample in a study of technical replicates of blood from a handful of donors. This table comes from immunoSEQ multiplex PCR, and its TCRdb copy is limited to in-frame clones, with some not included. The sample carries tens of thousands of clones, roughly 96% recorded once. Material for sequencing was T cells isolated from PBMCs. The receptors were sampled from a human donor in good health. The CDR3 runs from the conserved cysteine through the conserved F or W. A D gene is named only where the DNA matches it firmly. Part of the rows lack a size; the others show once, few, many or a class for expanded clones.

clone size,V gene,J gene,D gene,CDR3 protein,CDR3 DNA
NA,TRBV28,TRBJ1-4,NA,CASTSTNEKLFF,TGTGCCAGCACTTCAACTAATGAAAAACTGTTTTTT
NA,TRBV28,TRBJ1-2,NA,CASTLGGSPYGYTF,TGTGCCAGCACCCTAGGGGGTTCGCCCTATGGCTACACCTTC
NA,TRBV11-3,TRBJ2-4,NA,CASSLPGNIQYF,TGTGCCAGCAGCTTGCCAGGAAACATTCAGTACTTC
NA,TRBV30,TRBJ2-7,NA,CAWSVRTAAEQYF,TGTGCCTGGAGTGTCCGGACAGCGGCTGAGCAGTACTTC
NA,TRBV5-1,TRBJ1-1,NA,CASSLVGGNEAFF,TGCGCCAGCAGCTTGGTTGGCGGTAATGAAGCTTTCTTT
NA,TRBV28,TRBJ2-7,TRBD2,CASSFHFSFGSGSLGSYEQYF,TGTGCCAGCAGTTTCCACTTCAGTTTTGGTAGCGGGAGTCTTGGTTCCTACGAGCAGTACTTC
NA,TRBV6-1,TRBJ1-4,NA,CASSEGGTTNEKLFF,TGTGCCAGCAGTGAAGGCGGGACAACTAATGAAAAACTGTTTTTT
NA,TRBV7-9,TRBJ1-1,NA,CASSFRNPEGTEAFF,TGTGCCAGCAGCTTCCGGAATCCCGAGGGCACTGAAGCTTTCTTT
NA,TRBV11-3,TRBJ2-1,TRBD2,CASSLDHGTSGYNNEQFF,TGTGCCAGCAGCTTAGACCATGGGACTAGCGGGTACAACAATGAGCAGTTCTTC
NA,TRBV5-1,TRBJ2-7,TRBD2,CASSSGLAGAFTHEQYF,TGCGCCAGCAGCTCAGGACTAGCGGGGGCCTTTACGCACGAGCAGTACTTC
NA,TRBV7-9,TRBJ2-1,NA,CASSLGQYQFF,TGTGCCAGCAGCTTAGGTCAGTATCAGTTCTTC
few,TRBV6-5,TRBJ2-7,TRBD2,CASSSGTTSYEQYF,TGTGCCAGCAGTTCCGGGACTACCAGCTACGAGCAGTACTTC
NA,TRBV2,TRBJ1-1,TRBD1,CASLRQGASEAFF,TGTGCCTCCCTCCGACAGGGTGCCTCTGAAGCTTTCTTT
NA,TRBV7-9,TRBJ2-7,TRBD1,CASNPDRVEEQYF,TGTGCCAGCAACCCAGACAGGGTGGAAGAGCAGTACTTC
NA,TRBV6-5,TRBJ2-7,NA,CASTGRGAWSRWYF,TGTGCCAGCACGGGCAGGGGAGCTTGGAGTAGGTGGTACTTC
NA,TRBV10-1,TRBJ2-7,TRBD1,CASSEPGQGAHEQYF,TGCGCCAGCAGTGAGCCTGGACAGGGTGCCCACGAGCAGTACTTC
NA,TRBV5-1,TRBJ1-4,NA,CASSLGGREELFF,TGCGCCAGCAGCTTAGGTGGACGGGAAGAACTGTTTTTT
once,TRBV9,TRBJ2-1,TRBD2,CASREGAGVKNEQFF,TGTGCCAGCAGGGAAGGGGCGGGAGTAAAGAATGAGCAGTTCTTC
NA,TRBV11-3,TRBJ2-7,TRBD1,CASSLGGGQAAYEQYF,TGTGCCAGCAGCTTAGGAGGGGGACAGGCAGCCTACGAGCAGTACTTC
NA,TRBV5-1,TRBJ1-3,NA,CASSLAGGSYGNTIYF,TGCGCCAGCAGCTTAGCGGGGGGGTCTTATGGAAACACCATATATTTT
NA,TRBV19,TRBJ2-7,TRBD1,CASSSGDSSYEQYF,TGTGCCAGTAGTTCCGGGGACAGCTCCTACGAGCAGTACTTC
NA,TRBV29-1,TRBJ2-5,NA,CSVEGARQGGSGDSGETQYF,TGCAGCGTTGAAGGAGCCCGCCAAGGGGGAAGCGGGGATTCGGGGGAGACCCAGTACTTC
NA,TRBV28,TRBJ2-3,TRBD2,CASSSPSGSSGDTQYF,TGTGCCAGCAGTTCCCCTAGCGGGAGCAGTGGAGATACGCAGTATTTT
NA,TRBV10-3,TRBJ2-2,NA,CAISDFGGTGELFF,TGTGCCATCAGTGATTTCGGGGGCACCGGGGAGCTGTTTTTT
NA,TRBV9,TRBJ2-7,NA,CASSVGWSSYEQYF,TGTGCCAGCAGCGTAGGTTGGAGCTCCTACGAGCAGTACTTC
NA,TRBV5-4,TRBJ2-2,TRBD2,CASSPPGLAGTGELFF,TGTGCCAGCAGCCCACCGGGACTAGCGGGGACCGGGGAGCTGTTTTTT